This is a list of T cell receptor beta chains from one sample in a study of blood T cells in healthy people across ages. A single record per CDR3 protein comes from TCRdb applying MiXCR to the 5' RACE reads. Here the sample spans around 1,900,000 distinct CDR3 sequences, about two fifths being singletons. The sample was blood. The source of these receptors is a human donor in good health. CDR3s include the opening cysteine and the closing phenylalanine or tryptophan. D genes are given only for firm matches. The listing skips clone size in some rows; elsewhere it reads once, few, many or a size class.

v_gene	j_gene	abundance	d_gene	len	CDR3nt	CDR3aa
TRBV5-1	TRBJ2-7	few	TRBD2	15	TGTGCCAGCAGCTCCGGGACTAGCGGGGGATACGAGCAGTACTTC	CASSSGTSGGYEQYF
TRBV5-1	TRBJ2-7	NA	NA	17	TGCGCCAGCAGCTCACGCTCGGGACGGGGAGTCCCCTACGAGCAGTACTTC	CASSSRSGRGVPYEQYF
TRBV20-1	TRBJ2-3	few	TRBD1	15	TGCAGTGCCAACGAAATACAGGGGGCGCGAGATACGCAGTATTTT	CSANEIQGARDTQYF
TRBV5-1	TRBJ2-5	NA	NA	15	TGCGCCAGCAGCTTGGCGGGACTTTCACAAGAGACCCAGTACTTC	CASSLAGLSQETQYF
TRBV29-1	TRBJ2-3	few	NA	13	TGCAGCGTTGCGGGACCGCTCACAGATACGCAGTATTTT	CSVAGPLTDTQYF
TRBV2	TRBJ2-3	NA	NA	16	TGTGCCAGCAGTGACCCAGGGGCTCCTAGCACAGATACGCAGTATTTT	CASSDPGAPSTDTQYF
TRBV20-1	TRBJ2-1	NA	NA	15	TGCAGTGCTAGGTCAGGGTGGACACCTTACAATGAGCAGTTCTTC	CSARSGWTPYNEQFF
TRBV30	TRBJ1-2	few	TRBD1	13	TGTGCCTGGAACGCAGGGGGGAACTATGGCTACACCTTC	CAWNAGGNYGYTF
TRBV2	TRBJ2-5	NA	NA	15	TGTGCCAGCAGTCCGCAAGGGACCAGCGGAGAGACCCAGTACTTC	CASSPQGTSGETQYF
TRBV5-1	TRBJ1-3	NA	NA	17	TGCGCCAGCAGCTGGGAAGGGACTGGGGCGGCTGGAAACACCATATATTTT	CASSWEGTGAAGNTIYF
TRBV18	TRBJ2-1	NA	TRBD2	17	TGTGCCAGCTCACCTAGCGGGGGCGGAAGCTCCTACAATGAGCAGTTCTTC	CASSPSGGGSSYNEQFF
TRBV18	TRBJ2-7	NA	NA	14	TGTGCCAGCTCACCATCTACTAGCTCCTACGAGCAGTACTTC	CASSPSTSSYEQYF
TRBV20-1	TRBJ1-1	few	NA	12	TGCAGTGCTAGGCGTTCCAAGACTGAAGCTTTCTTT	CSARRSKTEAFF
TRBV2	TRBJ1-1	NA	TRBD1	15	TGTGCCAGCAGTGAGAAGCAGGGGGAGAACACTGAAGCTTTCTTT	CASSEKQGENTEAFF
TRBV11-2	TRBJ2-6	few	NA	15	TGTGCCAGCAGCCCCATCGCCTCTGGGGCCAACGTCCTGACTTTC	CASSPIASGANVLTF
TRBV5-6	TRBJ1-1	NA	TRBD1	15	TGTGCCAGCAGCTGGGTGACAGGGGCCAACACTGAAGCTTTCTTT	CASSWVTGANTEAFF
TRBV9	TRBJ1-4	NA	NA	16	TGTGCCAGCAGCGTAGACCGAATGTCAACTAATGAAAAACTGTTTTTT	CASSVDRMSTNEKLFF
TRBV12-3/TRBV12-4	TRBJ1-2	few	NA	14	TGTGCCAGCAGTCCCCAGAGAGGGGAAAATGGCTACACCTTC	CASSPQRGENGYTF
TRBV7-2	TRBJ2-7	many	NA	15	TGTGCCAGCAGCTTGGTCGGGGGAAGCTCCTACGAGCAGTACTTC	CASSLVGGSSYEQYF
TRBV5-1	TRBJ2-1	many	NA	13	TGTGCCAGCAGCTTAGGTACTGACAATGAGCAGTTCTTC	CASSLGTDNEQFF
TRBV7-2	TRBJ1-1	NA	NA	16	TGTGCCACCATTAGGACTCCGGGAGGGCTGAACACTGAAGCTTTCTTT	CATIRTPGGLNTEAFF
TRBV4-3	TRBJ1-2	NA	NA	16	TGCGCCAGCAGCCAGGGTTTGCGGGGGTTCGGGTATGGCTACACCTTC	CASSQGLRGFGYGYTF
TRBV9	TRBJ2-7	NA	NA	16	TGTGCCAGCAGCCCCATTTCGACAGGTGGGGGCTACGAGCAGTACTTC	CASSPISTGGGYEQYF
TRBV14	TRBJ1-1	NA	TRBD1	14	TGTGCCAGCAGCCAATTGGACAGGTGGGATGAAGCTTTCTTT	CASSQLDRWDEAFF
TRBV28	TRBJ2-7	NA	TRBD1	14	TGTGCCAGCAGGCCGACAGGGGACCCCTACGAGCAGTACTTC	CASRPTGDPYEQYF
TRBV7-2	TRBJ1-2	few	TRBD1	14	TGTGCCAGCAGCTCTATGACAGGGCACTATGGCTACACCTTC	CASSSMTGHYGYTF
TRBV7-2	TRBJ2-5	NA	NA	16	TGTGCCAGCAGCTTAATCCAGGGCCTCCTTCAAGAGACCCAGTACTTC	CASSLIQGLLQETQYF
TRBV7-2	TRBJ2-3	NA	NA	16	TGTGCCAGCAGCTTAGACGTGGGGGCCCTCACAGATACGCAGTATTTT	CASSLDVGALTDTQYF
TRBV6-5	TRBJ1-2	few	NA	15	TGTGCCAGCAGTTACTCGGGAGTTAGGACCGGAGGCTACACCTTC	CASSYSGVRTGGYTF
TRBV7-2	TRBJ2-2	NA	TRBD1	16	TGTGCCAGCAGCCGGACAGGGGGCGCGAACACCGGGGAGCTGTTTTTT	CASSRTGGANTGELFF
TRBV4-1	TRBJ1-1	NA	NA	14	TGCGCCAGCAGCTGGGACGGGGGGAACACTGAAGCTTTCTTT	CASSWDGGNTEAFF
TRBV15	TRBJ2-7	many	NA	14	TGTGCCACCAGCAGAGAGTGGGGAGCCTACGAGCAGTACTTC	CATSREWGAYEQYF
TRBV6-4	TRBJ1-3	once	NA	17	TGTGCCAGCAGTGACCCACCCTACCAGCCCGGGGGGGACACCATATATTTT	CASSDPPYQPGGDTIYF
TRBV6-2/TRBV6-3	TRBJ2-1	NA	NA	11	TGTGCCAACAGTTACGGCCCCGAGCAGTTCTTC	CANSYGPEQFF
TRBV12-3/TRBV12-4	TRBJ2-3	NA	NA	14	TGTGCCAGCAGCTTCGGGCTTACCACAGATACGCAGTATTTT	CASSFGLTTDTQYF
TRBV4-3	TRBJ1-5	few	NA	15	TGCGCCAGCAGCCAGACGATCGAGGGCAATCAGCCCCAGCATTTT	CASSQTIEGNQPQHF
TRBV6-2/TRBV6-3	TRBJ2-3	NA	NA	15	TGTGCCAGCAGGGGGCTTATACAAAGCACAGATACGCAGTATTTT	CASRGLIQSTDTQYF
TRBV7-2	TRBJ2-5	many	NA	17	TGTGCCAGCAGCTTATACGGGCTAGCATTAATGCAAGAGACCCAGTACTTC	CASSLYGLALMQETQYF
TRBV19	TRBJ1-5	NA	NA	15	TGTGCCAGTAGAGTTTTTCAGGGGAGCAATCAGCCCCAGCATTTT	CASRVFQGSNQPQHF
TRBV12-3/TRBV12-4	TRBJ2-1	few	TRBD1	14	TGTGCCAGCAGTCCAGGACAGGCCTGGGGTGAGCAGTTCTTC	CASSPGQAWGEQFF
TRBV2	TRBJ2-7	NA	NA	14	TGTGCCAGCAGTGCCTCCCCCGGGGTCTACGAGCAGTACTTC	CASSASPGVYEQYF
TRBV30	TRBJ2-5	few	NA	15	TGTGCCTGGACTATAGGGCGGCCGGACACTAGGGAGCAGTACTTC	CAWTIGRPDTREQYF
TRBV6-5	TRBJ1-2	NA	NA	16	TGTGCCAGCAGTTACTTTAACAACAGGGTATCGTATGGCTACACCTTC	CASSYFNNRVSYGYTF
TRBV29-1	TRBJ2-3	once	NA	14	TGCAGCGTTGAGAGGGGCAGGGGATCAGATACGCAGTATTTT	CSVERGRGSDTQYF
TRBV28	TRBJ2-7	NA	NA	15	TGTGCCAGCAGCGACTCTATAATGGCTGGGGTCGAGCAGTACTTC	CASSDSIMAGVEQYF
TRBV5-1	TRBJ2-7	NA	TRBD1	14	TGCGCCAGCTCGATATTACAGGGGTACTACGAGCAGTACTTC	CASSILQGYYEQYF
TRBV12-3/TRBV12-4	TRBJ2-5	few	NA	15	TGTGCCAGCAGGCGACAGCTTGGGGGGCAAGAGACCCAGTACTTC	CASRRQLGGQETQYF
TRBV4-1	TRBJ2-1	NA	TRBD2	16	TGCGCCAGCAGTTTAGCTAGCGGGCGTCCCTACAATGAGCAGTTCTTC	CASSLASGRPYNEQFF
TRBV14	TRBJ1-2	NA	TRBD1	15	TGTGCCAGCAGCCTCAGTTTAACAGGGGGCTATGGCTACACCTTC	CASSLSLTGGYGYTF